This paragraph covers one T cell receptor beta chain sequence. What it binds is unknown. These data originate in a study of cytomegalovirus exposure and HLA in healthy donors. The study's findings and limits: The study put about 180 TCR beta chains on its list as cytomegalovirus-associated. There were reportedly fewer N-insertions in an Asian-associated ancestry cluster than the roughly 670-donor mean, in a later analysis. Several of the most significant clusters appeared, in a later analysis, to be linked to common viral pathogens.

The study sampled nominally healthy donors, though unrecorded immune exposures were likely. Primers: 60 Vbeta forward and 13 Jbeta reverse. Generated by immunoSEQ multiplex PCR, the TCRdb table keeps only in-frame clones and is missing some. The sample has fewer than 200,000 clones, around nine tenths seen once; the top ten hold about 0.85%. The CDR3 contains 16 residues. Sequences were obtained from PBMCs. This chain connects TRBV21-1 to TRBJ2-1; the table's D call, TRBD2, has no DNA check behind it. TRBV21-1 is classified as a pseudogene. The TCR sequence derives from a woman aged 25-40 years in good health and CMV-seronegative. The CDR3 coding sequence is TGTGCCAGCAGCTGGGGACTTGTAGGCTCCTACAATGAGCAGTTCTTC. Translated, it gives CASSWGLVGSYNEQFF.